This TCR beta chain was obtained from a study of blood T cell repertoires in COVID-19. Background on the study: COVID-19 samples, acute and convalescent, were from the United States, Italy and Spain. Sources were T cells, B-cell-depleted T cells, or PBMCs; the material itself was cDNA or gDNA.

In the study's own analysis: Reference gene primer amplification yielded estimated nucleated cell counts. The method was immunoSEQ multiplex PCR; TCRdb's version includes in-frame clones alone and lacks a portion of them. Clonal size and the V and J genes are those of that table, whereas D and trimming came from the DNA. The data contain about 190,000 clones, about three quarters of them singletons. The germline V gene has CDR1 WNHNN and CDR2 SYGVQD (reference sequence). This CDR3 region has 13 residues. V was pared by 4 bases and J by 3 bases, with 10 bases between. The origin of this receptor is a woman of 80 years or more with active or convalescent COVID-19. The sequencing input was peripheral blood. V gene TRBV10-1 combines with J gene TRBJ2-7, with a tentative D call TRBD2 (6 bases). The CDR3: CASSAGLIYEQYF. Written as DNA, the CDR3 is TGCGCCAGCAGTGCGGGACTGATCTACGAGCAGTACTTC.